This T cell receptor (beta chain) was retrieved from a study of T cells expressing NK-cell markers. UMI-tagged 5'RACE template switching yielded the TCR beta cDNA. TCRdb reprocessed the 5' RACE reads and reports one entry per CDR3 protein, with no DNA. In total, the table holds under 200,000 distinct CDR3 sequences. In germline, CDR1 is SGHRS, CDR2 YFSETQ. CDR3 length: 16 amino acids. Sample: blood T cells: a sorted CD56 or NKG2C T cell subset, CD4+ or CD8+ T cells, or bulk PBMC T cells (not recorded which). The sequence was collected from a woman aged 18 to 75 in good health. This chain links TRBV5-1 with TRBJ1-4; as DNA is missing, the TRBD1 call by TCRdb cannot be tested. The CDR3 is CASSPDLTAVNEKLFF.